Sequencing of this T cell receptor beta chain was carried out in a study of spatial heterogeneity in lung cancer. Individually, TCR cDNA molecules were each labelled with a unique molecular identifier. Using its own MiXCR run on the 5' RACE reads, TCRdb lists one record per CDR3 protein. The table shows more than 75,000 distinct CDR3 sequences, with roughly 12% occurring only once. Time point reported: sample taken at primary tumor resection. TCRs were sequenced from unsorted whole RNA of tumor, nontumor lung or PBMC. This clonotype was seen ten or more times. This CDR3 spans 12 amino acids. Germline V gene sequence: CDR1 SQVTM, CDR2 ANQGSEA. V lost 4 bases and J 9 bases, leaving 15 bases between the germline ends.

Here the sequenced sample was PBMCs, taken at surgery. This sequence was found in a male donor with early-stage non-small cell lung cancer. The V gene is TRBV29-1, the J gene TRBJ1-1; a possible D gene is TRBD1 (6 bases). The CDR3 coding sequence is TGCAGCGTTGGAGGCAGGGGAGTAAAAGCTTTCTTT. Translating gives CSVGGRGVKAFF.